This TCR beta chain was sequenced in a study of cytomegalovirus exposure and HLA in healthy donors. In the study overall: The 120 validation repertoires used the same platform as the 650 to 850 first-cohort repertoires (as reported by a later analysis).

Findings and limits, study-wide: Researchers catalogued 160 or so TCR beta chains as cytomegalovirus-associated. For most TCR sequences rarity was the rule, although some public TCRs occurred in many donors.

Germline V CDR1 and CDR2: SGHRS, YFSETQ. The CDR3 runs 15 residues. V was trimmed by 0 bases and J by 5 bases, leaving 11 bases between them. Sequencing was performed with immunoSEQ multiplex PCR; in TCRdb, only in-frame clones are kept and a portion is missing. The sample has approximately 170,000 clones, around 85% seen once. For this clone: What it binds is not known.

Specimen: PBMCs. This TCR derives from a man younger than 40 in good health and CMV-seropositive. The rearrangement links TRBV5-1 to TRBJ2-2, with D maybe TRBD1 (6 bases). The CDR3 region is CASSLGGPGTGELFF. The CDR3, as DNA: TGCGCCAGCAGCTTGGGGGGGCCGGGAACCGGGGAGCTGTTTTTT.